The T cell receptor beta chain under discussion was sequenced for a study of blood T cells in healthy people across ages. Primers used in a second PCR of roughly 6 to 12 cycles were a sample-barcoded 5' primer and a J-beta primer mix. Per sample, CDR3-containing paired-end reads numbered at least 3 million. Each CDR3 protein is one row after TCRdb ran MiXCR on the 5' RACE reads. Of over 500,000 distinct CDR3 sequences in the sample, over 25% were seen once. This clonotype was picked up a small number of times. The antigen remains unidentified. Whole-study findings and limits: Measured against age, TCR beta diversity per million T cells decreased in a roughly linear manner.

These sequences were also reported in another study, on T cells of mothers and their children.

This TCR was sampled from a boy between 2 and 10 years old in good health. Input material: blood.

The DNA for the CDR3 is TGCGCCAGCAGCCAAGATCGACCTAGCGGAGACCACGGGGAGCAGTTCTTC. Amino acid sequence: CASSQDRPSGDHGEQFF. The chain has TRBV4-3 and TRBJ2-5; TRBD2 agrees at 7 bases. TRBJ2-1 explains the end of the DNA better; the J call may be wrong. The CDR3 totals 17 residues. CDR1 and CDR2 from the germline V gene are LGHNA and YSLEER.